This T cell receptor (beta chain) was documented in a study of blood T cell repertoires in COVID-19. Study context: Sources were T cells, B-cell-depleted T cells, or PBMCs; the material itself was cDNA or gDNA.

Study processing details: Amplifying reference gene primers gave estimates of nucleated cell counts. TCRdb's table, derived via immunoSEQ multiplex PCR, lists solely in-frame clones and lacks some. V, J and clone size are those of that table, while D and trimming were read from the DNA. This sample has around 70,000 clones, with around 90% found just once. CDR1 is SEHNR and CDR2 is FQNEAQ in the germline V gene (reference sequence). Trimming took off 3 bases at V and 4 bases at J, with 9 bases between the two ends. CDR3 size: 13 residues. Sequencing was performed on peripheral blood. The sequence derives from a woman aged 18-29 years with acute or convalescent COVID-19. The chain employs TRBV7-9 and TRBJ1-2; TRBD1 might be the D (5 bases). The CDR3 sequence: CASSFQGGYGYTF. CDR3 nucleotide sequence: TGTGCCAGCAGCTTTCAGGGTGGCTATGGCTACACCTTC.